This TCR beta chain originates from a study of cytomegalovirus exposure and HLA in healthy donors. J lost 3 bases, V lost 2 bases, and 6 bases had no gene match. The CDR3 runs to 16 residues. In germline, CDR1 is SGHVS, CDR2 FNYEAQ. Primers: 60 Vbeta forward and 13 Jbeta reverse. Generated by immunoSEQ multiplex PCR, the TCRdb table keeps only in-frame clones and is missing some. The data show 150,000 to 200,000 clones, 75% to 80% seen once. The TCR comes from a man aged 45-60 years in good health and CMV-seropositive. Sequenced: PBMCs. V usage is TRBV7-6 and J usage is TRBJ2-1; TRBD1 matches 8 bases. The CDR3 sequence: CASSLLVQGDYNEQFF. The CDR3 nucleotides read TGTGCCAGCAGCTTACTCGTACAGGGGGACTACAATGAGCAGTTCTTC. The full variable domain, completed using reference TRBV7-6 and TRBJ2-1, is GAGVSQSPRYKVTKRGQDVALRCDPISGHVSLYWYRQALGQGPEFLTYFNYEAQQDKSGLPNDRFSAERPEGSISTLTIQRTEQRDSAMYRCASSLLVQGDYNEQFFGPGTRLTVL.